Ten or more counts support the clone carrying this TCR beta chain. Antigen: not known. This sample is drawn from a study of blood T cells in healthy people across ages. Points from the study as a whole: Researchers judged that diversity estimates from one million T cells fell short of true values. Donors of long life had a larger count of naive CD4+ cells and greater diversity than aged donors. As age increased, TCR beta diversity per million T cells fell in a roughly linear fashion.

V shed 2 bases, J shed 3 bases, and the junction held 5 bases outside the gene matches. The CDR3 covers 16 residues. Germline CDR1 is SGHDN and CDR2 is FVKESK. The authors ran a second PCR of roughly 6 to 12 cycles using a sample-barcoded 5' primer and a J-beta primer mix. Each CDR3 protein gets one entry after TCRdb re-called the 5' RACE reads with MiXCR. The data contain 850,000 or so distinct CDR3 sequences, more than 25% of them seen just once; the ten biggest clones take up around a sixth. The rearrangement links TRBV14 to TRBJ2-1; 9 bases line up with TRBD2. What was sequenced was blood. The sequence was obtained from a woman at least 80 years old in good health. As DNA, the CDR3 is TGTGCCAGCAGCCAAACCGGGACTAGCATCTACAATGAGCAGTTCTTC. Translating gives CASSQTGTSIYNEQFF.